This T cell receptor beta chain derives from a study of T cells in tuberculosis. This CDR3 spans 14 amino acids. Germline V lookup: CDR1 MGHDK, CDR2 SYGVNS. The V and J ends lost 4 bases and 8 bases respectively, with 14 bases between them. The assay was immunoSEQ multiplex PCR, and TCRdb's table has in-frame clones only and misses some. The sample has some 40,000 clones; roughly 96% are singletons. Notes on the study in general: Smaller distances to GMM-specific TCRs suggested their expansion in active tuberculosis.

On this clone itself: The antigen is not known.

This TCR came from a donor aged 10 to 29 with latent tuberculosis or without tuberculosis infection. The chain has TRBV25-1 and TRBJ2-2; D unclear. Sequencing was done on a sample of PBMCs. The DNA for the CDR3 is TGTGCCAGCAGTGGCGAGTTAAGAGTTGGGGAGCTGTTTTTT. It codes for CASSGELRVGELFF.